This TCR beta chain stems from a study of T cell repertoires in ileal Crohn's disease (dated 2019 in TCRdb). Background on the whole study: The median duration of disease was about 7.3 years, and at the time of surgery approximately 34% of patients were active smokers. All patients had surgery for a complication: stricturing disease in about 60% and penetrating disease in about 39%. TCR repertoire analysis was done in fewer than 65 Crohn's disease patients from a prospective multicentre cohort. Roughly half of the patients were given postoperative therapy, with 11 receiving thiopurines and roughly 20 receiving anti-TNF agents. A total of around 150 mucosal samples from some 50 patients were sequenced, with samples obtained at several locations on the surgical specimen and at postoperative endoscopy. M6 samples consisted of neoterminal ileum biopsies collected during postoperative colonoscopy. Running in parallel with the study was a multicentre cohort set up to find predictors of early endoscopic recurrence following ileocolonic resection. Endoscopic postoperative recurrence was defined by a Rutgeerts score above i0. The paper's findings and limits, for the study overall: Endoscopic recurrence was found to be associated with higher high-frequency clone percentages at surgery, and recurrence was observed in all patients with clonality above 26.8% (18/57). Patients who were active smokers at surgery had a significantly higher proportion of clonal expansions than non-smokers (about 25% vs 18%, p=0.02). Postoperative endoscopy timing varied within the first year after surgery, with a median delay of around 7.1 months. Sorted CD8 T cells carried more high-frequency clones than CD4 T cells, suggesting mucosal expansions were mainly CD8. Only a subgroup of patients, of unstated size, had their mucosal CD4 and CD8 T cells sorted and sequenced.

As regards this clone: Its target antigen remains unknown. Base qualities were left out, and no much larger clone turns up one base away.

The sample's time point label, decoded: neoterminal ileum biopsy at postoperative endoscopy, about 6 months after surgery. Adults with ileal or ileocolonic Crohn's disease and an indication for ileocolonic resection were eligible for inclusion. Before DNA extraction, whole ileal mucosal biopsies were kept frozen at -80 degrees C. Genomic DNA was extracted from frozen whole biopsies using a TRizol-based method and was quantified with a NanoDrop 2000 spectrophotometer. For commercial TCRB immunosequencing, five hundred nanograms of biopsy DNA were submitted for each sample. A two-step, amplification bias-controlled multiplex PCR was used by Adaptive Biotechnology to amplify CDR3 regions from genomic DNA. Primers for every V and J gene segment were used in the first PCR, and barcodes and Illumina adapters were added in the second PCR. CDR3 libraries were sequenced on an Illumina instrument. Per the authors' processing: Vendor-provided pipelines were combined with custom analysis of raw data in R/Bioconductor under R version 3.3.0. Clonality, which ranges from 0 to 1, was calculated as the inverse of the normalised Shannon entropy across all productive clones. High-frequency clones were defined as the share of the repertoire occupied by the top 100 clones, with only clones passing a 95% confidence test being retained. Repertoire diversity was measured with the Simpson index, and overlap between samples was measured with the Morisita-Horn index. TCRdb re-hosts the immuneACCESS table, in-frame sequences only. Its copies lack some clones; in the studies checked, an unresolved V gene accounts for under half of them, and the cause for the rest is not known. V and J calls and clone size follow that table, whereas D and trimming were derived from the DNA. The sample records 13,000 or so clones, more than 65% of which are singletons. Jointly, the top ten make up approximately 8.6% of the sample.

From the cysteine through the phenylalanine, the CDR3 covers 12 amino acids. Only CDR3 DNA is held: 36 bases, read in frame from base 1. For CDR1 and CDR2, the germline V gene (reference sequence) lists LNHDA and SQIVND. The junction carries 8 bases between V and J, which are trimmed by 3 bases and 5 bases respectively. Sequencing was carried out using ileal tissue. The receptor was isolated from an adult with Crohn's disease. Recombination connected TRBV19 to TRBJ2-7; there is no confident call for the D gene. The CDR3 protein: CASSIYQDEQYF. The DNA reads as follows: TGTGCCAGTAGTATTTACCAGGACGAGCAGTACTTC.